This T cell receptor (beta chain) was captured in a study of cytomegalovirus exposure and HLA in healthy donors. The V gene end was trimmed by 1 base and the J gene end by 4 bases; junction bases not matched to a gene: 1. CDR3 length equals 13 residues. CDR1 and CDR2 from the germline V gene are GTSNPN and SVGIG (reference sequence). It was with 60 Vbeta and 13 Jbeta primers that the PCR ran. Clones were read by immunoSEQ multiplex PCR, and TCRdb kept only the in-frame ones, dropping some. The table records roughly 77,000 clones, around three quarters of them present only once. The sample taken for sequencing was PBMCs. J is TRBJ1-5 and V is TRBV30; 7 positions agree with TRBD1. The TCR sequence derives from a man aged 35 to 55 in good health and CMV-seronegative. CDR3 nucleotide sequence: TGTGCCTGGAGTGACAGGGGAAATCAGCCCCAGCATTTT. This translates into CAWSDRGNQPQHF. Combining the CDR3 with reference TRBV30 and TRBJ1-5 gives the whole variable domain SQTIHQWPATLVQPVGSPLSLECTVEGTSNPNLYWYRQAAGRGLQLLFYSVGIGQISSEVPQNLSASRPQDRQFILSSKKLLLSDSGFYLCAWSDRGNQPQHFGDGTRLSIL.